This TCR beta chain was sequenced for a study of cytomegalovirus exposure and HLA in healthy donors. Whole-study findings and limits: An observed cluster of highly shared sequence variants was recorded as a likely sequencing artifact. Testing in vitro showed a few CMV-associated chains specific for CMV antigens. Presence/absence comparisons presumed near-even sequencing depth among donors. Reports described diagnosis of cytomegalovirus status by the classifier as highly specific and sensitive.

J was trimmed by 5 bases and V by 4 bases; bases with no gene match: 3. This CDR3 has 14 amino acids. In germline, CDR1 is SGHNT, CDR2 YENEEA. PCR employed 60 Vbeta and 13 Jbeta primers. The data were produced by immunoSEQ multiplex PCR, yet TCRdb's version contains in-frame clones alone and is incomplete. The table records fewer than 200,000 clones, about four fifths of them present only once. About this clone itself: The antigen remains unidentified.

The chain employs TRBV11-3 and TRBJ1-2; TRBD1 agrees at 11 bases. Sequenced material: PBMCs. The TCR comes from a woman younger than 30 in good health and CMV-seronegative. CDR3 in DNA: TGTGCCAGCAGCTCCCGGGACAGGGGGTATGGCTACACCTTC. This sequence encodes CASSSRDRGYGYTF. The whole variable domain, remainder taken from reference TRBV11-3 and TRBJ1-2, is EAGVVQSPRYKIIEKKQPVAFWCNPISGHNTLYWYLQNLGQGPELLIRYENEEAVDDSQLPKDRFSAERLKGVDSTLKIQPAELGDSAVYLCASSSRDRGYGYTFGSGTRLTVV.